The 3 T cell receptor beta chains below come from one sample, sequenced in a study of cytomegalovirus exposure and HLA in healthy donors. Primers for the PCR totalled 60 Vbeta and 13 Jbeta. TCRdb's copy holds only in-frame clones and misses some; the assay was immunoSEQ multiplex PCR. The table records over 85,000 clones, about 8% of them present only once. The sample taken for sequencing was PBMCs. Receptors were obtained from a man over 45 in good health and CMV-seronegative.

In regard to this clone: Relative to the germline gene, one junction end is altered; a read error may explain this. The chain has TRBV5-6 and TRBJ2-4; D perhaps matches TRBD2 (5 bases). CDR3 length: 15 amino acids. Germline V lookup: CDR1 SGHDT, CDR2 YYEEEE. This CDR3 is CTSSLGGLAKNIQYF. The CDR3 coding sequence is TGTACCAGCAGCTTAGGTGGACTAGCCAAAAACATTCAGTACTTC.

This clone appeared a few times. CDR3: CASSPRQGSNSPLHF. The DNA for the CDR3 is TGTGCCAGCAGTCCGCGACAGGGGAGCAATTCACCCCTCCACTTT. The V call is TRBV27, the J call TRBJ1-6, with 8 bases lining up with TRBD1. From germline, CDR1 is MNHEY and CDR2 SMNVEV (reference sequence). The length of the CDR3 is 15 residues. V dropped 5 bases and J dropped 7; count of bases not matched to a gene: 7.

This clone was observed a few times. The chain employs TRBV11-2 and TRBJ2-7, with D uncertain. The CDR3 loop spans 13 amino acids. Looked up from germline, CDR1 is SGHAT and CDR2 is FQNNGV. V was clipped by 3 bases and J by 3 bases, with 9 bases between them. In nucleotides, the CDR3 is TGTGCCAGCAGCTTCCGGGTAGGCTACGAGCAGTACTTC. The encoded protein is CASSFRVGYEQYF.